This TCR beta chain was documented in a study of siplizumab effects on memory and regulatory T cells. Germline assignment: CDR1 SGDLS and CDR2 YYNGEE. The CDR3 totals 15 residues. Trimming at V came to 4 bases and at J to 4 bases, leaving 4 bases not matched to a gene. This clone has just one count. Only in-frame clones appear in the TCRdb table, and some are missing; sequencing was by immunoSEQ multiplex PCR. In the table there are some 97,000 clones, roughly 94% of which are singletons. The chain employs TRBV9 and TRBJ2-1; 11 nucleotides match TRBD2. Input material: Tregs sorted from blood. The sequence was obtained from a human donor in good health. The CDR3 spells CASSPRTSGYNEQFF. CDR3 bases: TGTGCCAGCAGCCCTCGGACTAGCGGGTACAATGAGCAGTTCTTC.